This T cell receptor (beta chain) emerged from a study of cytomegalovirus exposure and HLA in healthy donors. In the PCR, 60 Vbeta and 13 Jbeta primers were used. Method: immunoSEQ multiplex PCR; TCRdb's copy keeps in-frame clones and lacks some. The sample lists more than 200,000 clones, around 79% occurring once. The specimen was PBMCs. The receptor was derived from a man between 18 and 35 years old in good health and CMV-seronegative.

In nucleotides, the CDR3 is TGCGCCAGCAGCTTGGACTCGGGGGATCAGCCCCAGCATTTT. Its protein is CASSLDSGDQPQHF. The chain couples TRBV5-1 to TRBJ1-5; TRBD1 is a possible D gene (5 bases). The CDR3 contains 14 residues. V was pared by 0 bases and J by 5 bases, with 9 bases between. CDR1 and CDR2 from the germline V gene are SGHRS and YFSETQ. Combining the CDR3 with reference TRBV5-1 and TRBJ1-5 gives the whole variable domain KAGVTQTPRYLIKTRGQQVTLSCSPISGHRSVSWYQQTPGQGLQFLFEYFSETQRNKGNFPGRFSGRQFSNSRSEMNVSTLELGDSALYLCASSLDSGDQPQHFGDGTRLSIL.